Below are 20 T cell receptor beta chains sequenced from a single sample in a study of blood T cells in healthy people across ages. PCR was performed a second time for roughly 7 to 12 cycles using a sample-barcoded 5' primer and a J-beta primer mix. TCRdb re-derived calls from the 5' RACE reads in MiXCR, one entry per CDR3 protein. The data show more than 800,000 distinct CDR3 sequences, over 35% seen once. Input material: blood. The origin of the receptors is a woman in her sixties or seventies in good health.

Ten or more counts support this clonotype. This chain joins TRBV12-3 or TRBV12-4 and TRBJ2-4; 11 positions match TRBD2. CDR3 length: 14 residues. The V and J ends lost 2 bases and 13 bases, in that order; junction bases with no gene match: 7. Here the CDR3 reads CASSLTSGSGEQYF. As DNA, the CDR3 is TGTGCCAGCAGTTTAACTAGCGGGAGTGGAGAGCAGTACTTC.

The CDR3 protein is CASSFGLYNEQFF. DNA of the CDR3: TGTGCCAGCAGTTTTGGGCTTTACAATGAGCAGTTCTTC. The chain is built from TRBV27 and TRBJ2-1; D gene uncertain. The germline V gene has CDR1 MNHEY and CDR2 SMNVEV (reference sequence). V was trimmed by 3 bases and J by 4 bases, leaving 7 bases between them. The CDR3 covers 13 residues.

This clonotype was seen just once. The chain uses TRBV12-3 or TRBV12-4 and TRBJ2-5; tentatively, D is TRBD1 (6 bases). The CDR3 is 13 amino acids. Trimming removed 3 bases from V and 4 bases from J, with 9 bases in between. DNA of the CDR3: TGTGCCAGCAGTTTCTTGGGGGCAGAGACCCAGTACTTC. Amino acid sequence: CASSFLGAETQYF.

The chain couples TRBV24-1 to TRBJ2-7; D gene uncertain. V lost 9 bases to trimming and J lost 3 bases, with 2 bases between them. Germline lookup yields CDR1 KGHDR and CDR2 SFDVKD. The CDR3 totals 9 residues. CDR3 protein: CATDYEQYF. CDR3 bases: TGTGCCACCGACTACGAGCAGTACTTC.

This chain joins TRBV5-1 and TRBJ2-7; TRBD1 matches 7 bases. V lost 4 bases, J lost 6 bases, and 7 bases stayed unmatched. The germline V gene encodes CDR1 SGHRS and CDR2 YFSETQ. This CDR3 is 13 amino acids long. Here the CDR3 reads CASSTGVRIEQYF. The CDR3 region has the DNA TGCGCCAGCAGCACAGGGGTCCGGATCGAGCAGTACTTC.

The rearrangement links TRBV18 to TRBJ2-1; the D is unclear. The CDR3 has 15 amino acids. The V gene lost 3 bases and the J gene lost 0 bases, with 9 bases spanning the gap. Looked up from germline, CDR1 is KGHSH and CDR2 is LQKENI. This chain's CDR3 is CASSPTESSYNEQFF. For the CDR3, the DNA is TGTGCCAGCTCACCCACAGAGAGCTCCTACAATGAGCAGTTCTTC.

The chain is built from TRBV29-1 and TRBJ1-1; possible D gene TRBD1, 6 bases. The V end lost 0 bases, the J end lost 5 bases, and 16 bases lay between the germline ends. This CDR3 region has 15 residues. Germline-derived CDR1 and CDR2 are SQVTM and ANQGSEA. CDR3 nucleotide sequence: TGCAGCGTTGAAGATCGGTTAGGGGGTAAAACTGAAGCTTTCTTT. This sequence encodes CSVEDRLGGKTEAFF.

This clonotype was counted between two and nine times. CDR3 loop: CASSSSGAGETQYF. The CDR3 nucleotides are TGCGCCAGCAGCTCTAGCGGAGCTGGGGAGACCCAGTACTTC. The V call is TRBV5-1, the J call TRBJ2-5; 7 bases line up with TRBD2. This CDR3 spans 14 amino acids. Germline CDR1 is SGHRS and CDR2 is YFSETQ. The J segment lost 5 bases and the V segment lost 3 bases, leaving 7 bases of the junction unmatched.

The DNA of the CDR3 is TGCAGTGCTAGAGCCCTAGCGGGTCCGTATTTT. Its translation: CSARALAGPYF. The V call is TRBV20-1, the J call TRBJ2-3, with TRBD2 identical over 8 bases. The CDR3 is 11 residues long. Germline CDR1 and CDR2: DFQATT and SNEGSKA (reference sequence). Trimming cost V 1 base and J 14 bases; bases outside gene matches: 5.

The table lists this clonotype with a count of one. This chain links TRBV3-1 with TRBJ2-7; D unresolved. The end of the DNA is better explained by TRBJ2-5, so the J call may be wrong. Germline CDR1 is LGHDT and CDR2 is YNNKEL (reference sequence). CDR3 size: 15 residues. CDR3 region: CASSQDRRVQETQYF. The CDR3 DNA follows: TGTGCCAGCAGCCAAGATCGAAGGGTCCAAGAGACCCAGTACTTC.

The genes are TRBV20-1 and TRBJ2-7; 12 bases align to TRBD2. V lost 6 bases to trimming and J lost 5 bases; unmatched junction nucleotides: 14. Germline V gives CDR1 DFQATT, CDR2 SNEGSKA (reference sequence). The CDR3 contains 16 residues. CDR3 sequence reads: CSAPLLAGGPTDEQYF. CDR3 DNA: TGCAGTGCACCATTGCTAGCGGGAGGGCCTACGGACGAGCAGTACTTC.

The gene calls are TRBV28 and TRBJ1-3, with 7 bases lining up with TRBD1. The CDR3 is made up of 18 amino acids. Germline assignment: CDR1 MDHEN and CDR2 SYDVKM. The ends lost 5 bases at V and 0 bases at J; junction bases unmatched: 13. CDR3 loop: CASSLPNFGTASGNTIYF. CDR3 in DNA: TGTGCCAGCAGTCTACCTAATTTCGGGACAGCCTCTGGAAACACCATATATTTT.

This clonotype was seen only a few times. This chain joins TRBV12-3 or TRBV12-4 and TRBJ2-1; TRBD2 might be the D (5 bases). V shed 3 bases and J shed 4 bases, with 16 bases lying between them. The CDR3 spans 16 residues. The chain's CDR3 is CASSLKASRFYNEQFF. The CDR3 DNA follows: TGTGCCAGCAGTTTGAAGGCTAGCAGATTTTACAATGAGCAGTTCTTC.

J is TRBJ2-1 and V is TRBV5-1; weak D call: TRBD1 (6 bases). Germline values: CDR1 SGHRS, CDR2 YFSETQ. Trimming removed 4 bases at V and 8 bases at J, with 13 bases between. The CDR3 contains 13 residues. The CDR3 reads CASSDTGSHEQFF. CDR3 in DNA: TGCGCCAGCAGCGACACAGGGAGCCATGAGCAGTTCTTC.

There are a few counts of this clonotype. The chain employs TRBV15 and TRBJ1-2; TRBD1 matches 10 bases. Germline loops: CDR1 LNHNV, CDR2 YYDKDF (reference sequence). The CDR3 runs 15 residues. Trimming cost V 0 bases and J 8 bases; bases outside gene matches: 6. The CDR3: CATSRETGTGDGYTF. As DNA, the CDR3 is TGTGCCACCAGCAGAGAGACCGGGACAGGGGACGGCTACACCTTC.

This clonotype was observed a handful of times. The J gene is TRBJ2-7, the V gene TRBV6-6, with a weak D call TRBD1 (6 bases). The CDR3 is made up of 17 amino acids. V was clipped by 0 bases and J by 0 bases, with 15 bases between them. The germline gives CDR1 MNHNY, CDR2 SVGAGI (reference sequence). The CDR3 protein is CASSYSIWDTGSYEQYF. For the CDR3, the DNA is TGTGCCAGCAGTTACTCGATATGGGACACCGGCTCCTACGAGCAGTACTTC.

Ten or more counts support this clonotype. The chain joins TRBV6-5 to TRBJ2-7; TRBD2 matches 9 bases. The CDR3 spans 16 residues. V lost 0 bases, J lost 3 bases, and 6 bases stayed unmatched. In germline, CDR1 is MNHEY, CDR2 SVGAGI. Here the CDR3 reads CASSYSRLAGSYEQYF. The CDR3 bases are TGTGCCAGCAGTTACTCCCGGCTAGCGGGAAGCTACGAGCAGTACTTC.

The chain uses TRBV25-1 and TRBJ2-7; possible D gene TRBD1, 6 bases. Germline CDR1 reads MGHDK; CDR2 reads SYGVNS. This CDR3 region has 14 residues. The V gene lost 4 bases and the J gene lost 3 bases, with 13 bases spanning the gap. The DNA for the CDR3 is TGTGCCAGCAGTGCAGGGGTGTTGATCTACGAGCAGTACTTC. Translated, it gives CASSAGVLIYEQYF.

The rearrangement links TRBV5-6 to TRBJ1-2; possible D gene TRBD1, 6 bases. Trimming pared 0 bases from V and 0 bases from J, leaving 18 bases between. The CDR3 has 18 residues. Germline CDR1 SGHDT, CDR2 YYEEEE. CDR3 in amino acids: CASSLGLRGTTANYGYTF. The CDR3 bases are TGTGCCAGCAGCTTGGGGCTCAGGGGAACGACAGCTAACTATGGCTACACCTTC.

This sequence joins TRBV7-2 and TRBJ2-7, with D possibly TRBD2 on 5 matching bases. Germline V gene lookup returns CDR1 SGHTA and CDR2 FQGNSA. V lost 1 base and J lost 0, with 16 bases in between. There are 17 residues in the CDR3. The CDR3 sequence is CASSLVLSAAASYEQYF. CDR3 nucleotides: TGTGCCAGCAGCTTAGTCCTCTCAGCGGCCGCCTCCTACGAGCAGTACTTC. Full variable domain (missing parts from reference TRBV7-2 and TRBJ2-7): GAGVSQSPSNKVTEKGKDVELRCDPISGHTALYWYRQSLGQGLEFLIYFQGNSAPDKSGLPSDRFSAERTGGSVSTLTIQRTQQEDSAVYLCASSLVLSAAASYEQYFGPGTRLTVT.